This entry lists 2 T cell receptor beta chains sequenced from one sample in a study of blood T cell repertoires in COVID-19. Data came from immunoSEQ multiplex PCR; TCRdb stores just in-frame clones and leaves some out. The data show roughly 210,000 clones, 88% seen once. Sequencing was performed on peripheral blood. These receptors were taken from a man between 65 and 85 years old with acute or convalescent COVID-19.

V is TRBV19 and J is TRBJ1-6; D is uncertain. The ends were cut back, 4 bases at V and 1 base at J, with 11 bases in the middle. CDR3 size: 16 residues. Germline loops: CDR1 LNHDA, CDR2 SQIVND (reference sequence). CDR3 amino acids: CASSTGLISYNSPLHF. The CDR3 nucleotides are TGTGCCAGTAGTACCGGACTGATATCCTATAATTCACCCCTCCACTTT. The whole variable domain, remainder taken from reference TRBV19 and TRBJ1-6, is DGGITQSPKYLFRKEGQNVTLSCEQNLNHDAMYWYRQDPGQGLRLIYYSQIVNDFQKGDIAEGYSVSREKKESFPLTVTSAQKNPTAFYLCASSTGLISYNSPLHFGNGTRLTVT.

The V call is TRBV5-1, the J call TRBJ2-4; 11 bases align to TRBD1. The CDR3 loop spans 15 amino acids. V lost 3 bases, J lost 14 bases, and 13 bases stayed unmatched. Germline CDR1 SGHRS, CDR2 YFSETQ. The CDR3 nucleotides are TGCGCCAGCAGCTCACGGACAGGGGGCGACGGGTTAGAGTACTTC. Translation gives CASSSRTGGDGLEYF.